This T cell receptor beta chain was sequenced in a study of beta chain features in type 1 diabetes. Study results and caveats: A potential influence of HLA type upon TCRB rearrangement remained unresolved herein.

What was sequenced were expressed TCRB transcripts, since all of the isolated RNA had been reverse transcribed. Clones were read by immunoSEQ multiplex PCR, and TCRdb kept only the in-frame ones, dropping some. The table includes hundreds of thousands of clones, 15% to 18% detected once. Germline assignment: CDR1 LGHNA and CDR2 YSLEER. The CDR3 runs to 18 residues. V gave up 0 bases and J gave up 0 bases; unmatched junction bases: 8. Regarding this clone: The antigen remains undetermined.

Stem cell-like memory, regulatory, central memory and naive CD4+ cells were sorted via CD45RO/CCR7/CD25/CD127/CD95/CD27. The sequenced material came from naive CD4+ T cells from blood. The origin of this receptor is a young man in good health. The V gene is TRBV4-3, the J gene TRBJ2-3; TRBD1 agrees at 8 bases. This CDR3 reads CASSQDMDRASSTDTQYF. CDR3 sequence (DNA): TGCGCCAGCAGCCAAGATATGGACAGGGCGTCTAGCACAGATACGCAGTATTTT.